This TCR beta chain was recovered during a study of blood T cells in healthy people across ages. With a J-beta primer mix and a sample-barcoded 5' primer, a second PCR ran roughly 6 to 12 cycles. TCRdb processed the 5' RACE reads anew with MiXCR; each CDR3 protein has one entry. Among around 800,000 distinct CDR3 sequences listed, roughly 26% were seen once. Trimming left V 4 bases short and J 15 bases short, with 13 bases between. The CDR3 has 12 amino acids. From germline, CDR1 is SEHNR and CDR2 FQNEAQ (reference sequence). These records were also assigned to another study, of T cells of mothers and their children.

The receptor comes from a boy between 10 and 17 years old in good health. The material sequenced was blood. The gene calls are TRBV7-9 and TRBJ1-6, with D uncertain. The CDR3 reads CASSYSGVLLHF. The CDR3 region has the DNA TGTGCCAGCAGCTACTCCGGGGTTCTCCTCCACTTT.